These 3 T cell receptor beta chains came from one sample sequenced in a study of long-term antiretroviral therapy in people with HIV. With survey level as its setting, the immunoSEQ assay was v3.0. Method: immunoSEQ multiplex PCR; TCRdb's copy keeps in-frame clones and lacks some. The sample includes around 19,000 clones, 75% to 90% of them seen just once. Sample: unsorted PBMCs, taken 1.2 years after starting antiretroviral therapy. The receptors come from a woman between 40 and 50 years old with HIV.

The V and J genes are TRBV6-6 and TRBJ2-1; 9 bases fit TRBD2. The V gene's germline CDR1 is MNHNY and CDR2 SVGAGI (reference sequence). V lost 2 bases and J lost 7; bases outside the gene matches: 9. The CDR3 sequence is 16 residues long. CDR3 sequence reads: CASSYPAAGGTNEQFF. As DNA, the CDR3 is TGTGCCAGCAGTTACCCAGCGGCGGGAGGGACAAATGAGCAGTTCTTC.

The chain joins TRBV5-8 to TRBJ1-5, with 7 positions matching TRBD1. This CDR3 comprises 14 residues. The trim removed 4 bases at V and 7 bases at J, leaving 8 bases unmatched. CDR1 and CDR2 from the germline V gene are SGHTS and YDEGEE. CDR3 residues: CASSPSQGVQPQHF. The CDR3 nucleotides are TGTGCCAGCAGCCCGTCGCAGGGGGTGCAGCCCCAGCATTTT.

CDR3 in amino acids: CASSPPGTGIFF. The DNA of the CDR3 is TGTGCCAGCAGCCCACCTGGGACAGGGATTTTCTTC. The genes are TRBV28 and TRBJ2-1; 9 bases agree with TRBD1. Germline CDR1 and CDR2: MDHEN and SYDVKM. After removal of 6 bases from V and 16 bases from J, the junction contained 10 bases not matched to a gene. The CDR3 contains 12 residues.